These T cell receptor beta chains were read from a single sample in a study of blood T cell repertoires in COVID-19. The protocol was immunoSEQ multiplex PCR, while the TCRdb copy is restricted to in-frame clones and leaves out a portion. The sample shows around 190,000 clones, 84% of them seen only once. Sequenced input: PBMCs or T cells enriched from blood (not recorded which). Receptor source: a woman between 25 and 40 years old who had been exposed to COVID-19. Both conserved end residues are part of each CDR3. D genes are given only for firm matches. Clone size is not always given. Where it is, it says once, few, many or a class for expanded clones.

len	v_gene	d_gene	j_gene	abundance	CDR3aa	CDR3nt
13	TRBV5-1	TRBD2	TRBJ2-7	.	CASSPGGGLEQYF	TGCGCCAGCAGCCCCGGCGGGGGTCTCGAGCAGTACTTC
16	TRBV7-2	TRBD2	TRBJ2-1	.	CASSFRSGAKRGEQFF	TGTGCCAGCAGCTTTCGAAGCGGGGCAAAGAGGGGTGAGCAGTTCTTC
13	TRBV4-2	.	TRBJ2-3	.	CASSQGRTDTQYF	TGTGCCAGCAGCCAAGGCAGGACAGATACGCAGTATTTT
17	TRBV9	.	TRBJ1-6	once	CASSVAGLALGNSPLHF	TGTGCCAGCAGCGTAGCAGGGTTAGCCCTCGGTAATTCACCCCTCCACTTT
15	TRBV9	.	TRBJ2-5	.	CASSPLGADQETQYF	TGTGCCAGCAGCCCGCTTGGAGCGGACCAAGAGACCCAGTACTTC
14	TRBV27	TRBD1	TRBJ2-7	once	CASSPTGSYYEQYF	TGTGCCAGCAGTCCGACAGGGTCGTATTACGAGCAGTACTTC
13	TRBV9	.	TRBJ1-3	.	CASSVTGGNTIYF	TGTGCCAGCAGCGTAACGGGGGGAAACACCATATATTTT
14	TRBV7-2	TRBD1	TRBJ2-7	.	CASSLGQGEGEQYF	TGTGCCAGCAGCTTAGGACAGGGTGAAGGGGAGCAGTACTTC
15	TRBV6-5	TRBD1	TRBJ1-2	once	CASTPEQGAYYGYTF	TGTGCCAGCACTCCCGAACAGGGGGCGTACTATGGCTACACCTTC
14	TRBV4-3	.	TRBJ1-2	.	CASSQDFKNNGYTF	TGCGCCAGCAGCCAAGATTTTAAGAACAATGGCTACACCTTC
13	TRBV3-1/TRBV3-2	.	TRBJ1-2	.	CASSQVARAGYTF	TGTGCCAGCAGCCAAGTGGCCAGGGCTGGCTACACCTTC
14	TRBV18	.	TRBJ2-7	few	CASSPKAGQYEQYF	TGTGCCAGCTCACCAAAGGCAGGACAGTACGAGCAGTACTTC
14	TRBV25-1	.	TRBJ1-2	.	CASSGSGRGAGYTF	TGTGCCAGCAGCGGGTCGGGGAGGGGGGCTGGCTACACCTTC
16	TRBV27	.	TRBJ2-1	.	CASSSSGWVSYNEQFF	TGTGCCAGCAGTTCCTCGGGGTGGGTCTCTTACAATGAGCAGTTCTTC
15	TRBV6-2/TRBV6-3	TRBD1	TRBJ1-5	once	CASSTNYRGYQPQHF	TGTGCCAGCAGTACGAATTACAGGGGCTATCAGCCCCAGCATTTT
18	TRBV4-1	.	TRBJ2-3	.	CASSQDQLASVFTDTQYF	TGCGCCAGCAGCCAAGATCAACTGGCTAGCGTATTCACAGATACGCAGTATTTT
14	TRBV5-1	.	TRBJ1-1	.	CASSLDGANTEAFF	TGCGCCAGCAGCTTGGATGGGGCTAACACTGAAGCTTTCTTT
15	TRBV19	TRBD1	TRBJ1-2	.	CATTLRWTGNYGYTF	TGTGCCACTACTTTACGGTGGACAGGGAACTATGGCTACACCTTC
15	TRBV3-1/TRBV3-2	.	TRBJ2-6	once	CASSQDASGANVLTF	TGTGCCAGCAGCCAAGATGCTAGTGGGGCCAACGTCCTGACTTTC
16	TRBV10-1	TRBD2	TRBJ2-3	.	CASSESLAGNTDTQYF	TGCGCCAGCAGTGAGAGTCTAGCGGGGAACACAGATACGCAGTATTTT
13	TRBV5-1	TRBD1	TRBJ1-1	once	CASSFDGTGGAFF	TGCGCCAGCAGCTTTGACGGGACAGGGGGAGCTTTCTTT
14	TRBV29-1	.	TRBJ2-7	few	CSAIQGADPYEQYF	TGCAGCGCCATACAGGGAGCCGACCCCTACGAGCAGTACTTC
14	TRBV13	.	TRBJ2-1	.	CASSQNRLFNEQFF	TGTGCCAGCAGCCAAAACAGGTTGTTCAATGAGCAGTTCTTC
15	TRBV10-1	TRBD1	TRBJ1-1	.	CASSEGGQGAKQAFF	TGCGCCAGCAGTGAGGGAGGGCAGGGGGCGAAACAAGCTTTCTTT
15	TRBV2	TRBD1	TRBJ2-2	.	CASSEDRGNTGELFF	TGTGCCAGCAGTGAGGACAGGGGGAACACCGGGGAGCTGTTTTTT
14	TRBV11-3	.	TRBJ2-2	once	CASSLVSGAGELFF	TGTGCCAGCAGCTTAGTCTCGGGTGCCGGGGAGCTGTTTTTT
16	TRBV5-1	.	TRBJ2-7	.	CASTSDGWVQAREQYF	TGCGCCAGCACCTCCGACGGCTGGGTCCAGGCTCGCGAGCAGTACTTC
13	TRBV7-6	TRBD1	TRBJ1-2	.	CASRGETGLSYTF	TGTGCCAGCAGGGGGGAGACAGGGCTGAGCTACACCTTC
15	TRBV6-2/TRBV6-3	TRBD1	TRBJ2-1	.	CASSGTDFSYNEQFF	TGTGCCAGCAGTGGGACAGACTTCTCCTACAATGAGCAGTTCTTC
13	TRBV20-1	.	TRBJ1-2	.	CSASKGRTDGYTF	TGCAGTGCTAGTAAGGGGCGCACTGATGGCTACACCTTC
16	TRBV9	.	TRBJ2-7	.	CASSVASDFSFYEQYF	TGTGCCAGCAGCGTTGCAAGCGATTTTTCTTTCTACGAGCAGTACTTC
16	TRBV10-2	.	TRBJ1-5	.	CASSEWGVDLNQPQHF	TGCGCCAGCAGTGAGTGGGGGGTGGACCTCAATCAGCCCCAGCATTTT
13	TRBV11-3	.	TRBJ2-4	.	CASSSRLDNIQYF	TGTGCCAGCAGCTCAAGACTAGATAACATTCAGTACTTC
16	TRBV6-4	.	TRBJ2-1	.	CASSDGRGGRYNEQFF	TGTGCCAGCAGTGACGGGCGTGGGGGCCGCTACAATGAGCAGTTCTTC
16	TRBV5-4	TRBD1	TRBJ1-4	.	CASSLLDRRGIEKLFF	TGTGCCAGCAGCCTATTGGACAGGCGGGGCATTGAAAAACTGTTTTTT
17	TRBV7-3	TRBD1	TRBJ2-2	few	CASSLKAGQGAGGELFF	TGTGCCAGCAGCTTAAAAGCCGGACAGGGGGCGGGCGGGGAGCTGTTTTTT
17	TRBV6-4	TRBD1	TRBJ2-7	.	CASRRTRGQEAYCEQYF	TGTGCCAGCCGTCGAACTAGGGGACAGGAAGCATATTGCGAGCAGTACTTC
12	TRBV2	TRBD1	TRBJ1-2	once	CASNYGDSGYTF	TGTGCCAGCAACTATGGGGACAGTGGCTACACCTTC
10	TRBV20-1	.	TRBJ1-1	few	CSARNTEAFF	TGCAGTGCTCGGAACACTGAAGCTTTCTTT
15	TRBV9	TRBD2	TRBJ2-1	.	CASSAERGPYNEQFF	TGTGCCAGCAGCGCAGAGCGGGGGCCCTACAATGAGCAGTTCTTC
15	TRBV2	TRBD1	TRBJ1-5	.	CASSEDRGRNQPQHF	TGTGCCAGCAGTGAAGACAGGGGGAGGAATCAGCCCCAGCATTTT
15	TRBV19	TRBD1	TRBJ1-5	.	CATCRDRGICQPQHF	TGTGCCACGTGCAGGGACAGGGGAATTTGTCAGCCCCAGCATTTT
17	TRBV5-1	TRBD2	TRBJ2-7	.	CASRSGTSGGSSYEQYF	TGCGCCAGCAGATCCGGGACTAGCGGGGGTTCTTCCTACGAGCAGTACTTC
14	TRBV2	TRBD2	TRBJ2-3	.	CASSLAGDTDTQYF	TGTGCCAGCAGTCTAGCGGGGGACACAGATACGCAGTATTTT
13	TRBV7-2	.	TRBJ2-7	few	CASSLAASYEQYF	TGTGCCAGCAGCTTGGCTGCCTCCTACGAGCAGTACTTC
17	TRBV9	TRBD2	TRBJ2-2	.	CASSFKSGGANTGELFF	TGTGCCAGCAGCTTCAAAAGCGGGGGAGCGAACACCGGGGAGCTGTTTTTT
13	TRBV4-2	.	TRBJ2-2	.	CASSQDRAGELFF	TGTGCCAGCAGCCAAGATCGGGCCGGGGAGCTGTTTTTT
14	TRBV2	TRBD1	TRBJ1-4	few	CASSSGGGTEKLFF	TGTGCCAGCAGTTCAGGGGGCGGGACTGAAAAACTGTTTTTT
14	TRBV19	TRBD1	TRBJ1-4	few	CASSDRGTNEKLFF	TGTGCCAGTAGCGACAGGGGGACTAATGAAAAACTGTTTTTT
16	TRBV6-1	.	TRBJ1-4	.	CASSERRTPVNEKLFF	TGTGCCAGCAGCGAACGTAGGACTCCCGTTAATGAAAAACTGTTTTTT
16	TRBV6-2/TRBV6-3	TRBD1	TRBJ2-1	.	CASSYRDRAPYNEQFF	TGTGCCAGCAGTTACCGCGACAGGGCTCCCTACAATGAGCAGTTCTTC